These 13 T cell receptor beta chains originate from one sample sequenced in a study of tumor-infiltrating lymphocytes in oesophageal squamous cell carcinoma (TCRdb year 2016). Library method: PCR. Instrument used: Illumina HiSeq 2000. The raw public reads went through TCRdb reprocessing: fastp at Q25, MiXCR clone calling, in-frame beta chains kept. Every distinct CDR3 protein forms one entry, paired with its most common genes and DNA. This sample comprises 21,000 or so distinct CDR3 sequences, 35% to 40% of them detected only once. Less than 45% of the sample goes to the ten largest clones. Sequenced: esophageal tumor tissue. The receptors stem from a male donor with esophageal squamous cell carcinoma.

This clonotype was detected ten times or more. Possible read error: a much larger clone is one base away. The chain recombines TRBV7-2 with TRBJ2-1; D perhaps matches TRBD1 (7 bases). The CDR3 is made up of 15 amino acids. From germline, CDR1 is SGHTA and CDR2 FQGNSA. V gave up 5 bases and J gave up 10 bases, with 21 bases separating them. The DNA of the CDR3 is TGTGCCAGCAGCCGTGGGGGGACAGTATCCTACGAGCAGTTCTTC. Translation gives CASSRGGTVSYEQFF.

This clonotype is termed large. This chain connects TRBV28 to TRBJ2-7, with 8 bases lining up with TRBD2. Germline-derived CDR1 and CDR2 are MDHEN and SYDVKM. This CDR3 contains 15 residues. The ends lost 3 bases at V and 7 bases at J; junction bases unmatched: 11. The CDR3 nucleotides read TGTGCCAGCAGTTTCTCGGGGGGGCCTTACCCGGAGCAGTACTTC. It translates to CASSFSGGPYPEQYF.

In regard to this clonotype: A much larger clone is a single base away; this may be a read error. The chain recombines TRBV7-6 with TRBJ2-4; D is perhaps TRBD2 (5 bases). The DNA end is more similar to TRBJ2-1, so the J call may be wrong. Per the germline V gene, CDR1 is SGHVS and CDR2 is FNYEAQ. The CDR3 contains 16 residues. CDR3 DNA sequence: TGTGCCAGCGGCTTAATCGGGGTGAGCTCCTACAATGAGCAGTTCTTC. It translates to CASGLIGVSSYNEQFF.

Comment on this clonotype: One end of the junction varies from germline; a read error may be responsible. The V and J genes are TRBV6-6 and TRBJ1-6, with TRBD1 as a possible D gene (5 bases). Germline V CDR1 and CDR2: MNHNY, SVGAGI (reference sequence). The CDR3 covers 14 residues. CDR3 coding DNA: TGTGCCAGCAGTGAGCAGGGCAGAATGTTCGAGCAGTACTTT. This gives the protein CASSEQGRMFEQYF.

The chain has TRBV7-2 and TRBJ2-1; 9 nucleotides agree with TRBD2. This CDR3 region has 16 residues. Trimming took 1 base from V and 4 from J; bases not matched to a gene: 5. From germline, CDR1 is SGHTA and CDR2 FQGNSA. CDR3 DNA: TGTGCCAGCAGCTTAGAGCGTCTAGCGGGGTACAATGAGCAGTTCTTC. Its translation: CASSLERLAGYNEQFF.

This clonotype was observed at least ten times. This chain uses TRBV6-6 with TRBJ1-4; D call uncertain. The CDR3 contains 12 residues. Trimming took 0 bases from V and 6 from J, leaving 2 bases between them. Germline-derived CDR1 and CDR2 are MNHNY and SVGAGI (reference sequence). This CDR3 reads CASSYSDEKLFF. DNA for the CDR3: TGTGCCAGCAGTTACTCAGATGAAAAACTGTTTTTT.

This clonotype was detected ten times or more. J is TRBJ1-1 and V is TRBV6-1; D is possibly TRBD1 (5 bases). V was pared by 8 bases and J by 4 bases, with 8 bases between. CDR3 length: 11 residues. Germline V CDR1 and CDR2: MNHNS, SASEGT. Written as DNA, the CDR3 is TGTGCCAGCGGTAGGGGCACTGAAGCTTTCTTT. As protein: CASGRGTEAFF.

The genes are TRBV6-6 and TRBJ1-4; D remains ambiguous. The CDR3 is 16 residues long. Trimming left V 5 bases short and J 0 bases short, with 13 bases between. CDR1 and CDR2 (germline): MNHNY, SVGAGI (reference sequence). The CDR3 sequence is CASSVLHEATNEKLFF. The CDR3 nucleotides read TGTGCCAGCAGTGTACTACACGAGGCAACTAATGAAAAACTGTTTTTT.

The V and J genes are TRBV11-2 and TRBJ2-5; TRBD1 aligns across 7 bases. The J call may be faulty, since TRBJ2-1 better matches the DNA end. Germline V lookup: CDR1 SGHAT, CDR2 FQNNGV. The CDR3 is 14 residues long. CDR3 protein: CASSIGTAQETQFF. The DNA for the CDR3 is TGTGCCAGCAGCATCGGGACAGCCCAAGAGACCCAGTTCTTC.

This clonotype has ten or more counts. V and J are TRBV25-1 and TRBJ2-1; D gene ambiguous. In germline, CDR1 is MGHDK, CDR2 SYGVNS. The V gene lost 3 bases and the J gene lost 6 bases, with 12 bases spanning the gap. The CDR3 extends over 14 amino acids. The CDR3 here is CASSEPPGRNEQFF. The CDR3 coding sequence is TGTGCCAGCAGTGAGCCGCCGGGCCGCAATGAGCAGTTCTTC.

This clonotype was detected many times. The chain links TRBV7-8 to TRBJ2-4; 10 bases align to TRBD2. V was clipped by 0 bases and J by 7 bases; unmatched bases: 12. Germline values: CDR1 SGHVS, CDR2 FQNEAQ. The CDR3 runs to 18 residues. The CDR3 sequence is CASSLALSGGALRNIQYF. CDR3 nucleotide sequence: TGTGCCAGCAGCTTAGCGCTCAGCGGGGGGGCCCTTAGGAACATTCAGTACTTC.

This clonotype has ten or more counts. The chain combines TRBV12-3 or TRBV12-4 with TRBJ1-2; tentative D call: TRBD1 (6 bases). This CDR3 region has 14 residues. The ends were cut back, 5 bases at V and 7 bases at J, with 17 bases in the middle. The chain's CDR3 is CASSAPGQIVGYTF. CDR3 nucleotide sequence: TGTGCCAGCAGTGCCCCCGGACAGATTGTTGGCTACACCTTC.

This sequence joins TRBV7-2 and TRBJ2-1; D unresolved. The germline V gene encodes CDR1 SGHTA and CDR2 FQGNSA. The CDR3 sequence is 16 residues long. Deletions cut 6 bases from V and 0 bases from J, with 15 bases between. CDR3 amino acids: CASRPEGPSSYNEQFF. CDR3 bases: TGTGCCAGCAGGCCGGAAGGGCCGAGCTCCTACAATGAGCAGTTCTTC.